A single sample is the source of the 28 T cell receptor beta chains below, sequenced in a study of monozygotic twins with inflammatory bowel disease. TCRdb reprocessed the 5' RACE reads, with one entry per CDR3 protein and no DNA. Seen in this sample are hundreds of thousands of distinct CDR3 sequences; the ten most common clones hold 5.5% to 6.5%. The sequencing input was blood. The source is a human donor with ulcerative colitis or Crohn's disease, or a healthy co-twin of an affected twin (not recorded which).

CDR3 amino acids: CASSLSEAANTEAFF. V is TRBV28 and J is TRBJ1-1. Germline values: CDR1 MDHEN, CDR2 SYDVKM. The CDR3 is 15 amino acids. Complete variable domain (other parts from reference TRBV28 and TRBJ1-1): DVKVTQSSRYLVKRTGEKVFLECVQDMDHENMFWYRQDPGLGLRLIYFSYDVKMKEKGDIPEGYSVSREKKERFSLILESASTNQTSMYLCASSLSEAANTEAFFGQGTRLTVV.

The genes are TRBV20-1 and TRBJ1-5; the TRBD1 assignment by TCRdb is unverifiable without DNA. In germline, CDR1 is DFQATT, CDR2 SNEGSKA (reference sequence). The length of the CDR3 is 15 residues. CDR3 loop: CSAAGTINSNQPQHF.

J is TRBJ1-5 and V is TRBV7-2. This CDR3 comprises 14 residues. Germline CDR1 reads SGHTA; CDR2 reads FQGNSA. The CDR3 spells CASSLQDSNQPQHF.

The chain combines TRBV15 with TRBJ2-1; lacking DNA, the TRBD1 call made by TCRdb goes unchecked. The CDR3 is 14 residues long. Germline values: CDR1 LNHNV, CDR2 YYDKDF (reference sequence). The chain's CDR3 is CATSRDAVSNEQFF.

The chain is built from TRBV14 and TRBJ2-7; TCRdb returns TRBD1, unconfirmable since there is no DNA. This CDR3 is built from 14 residues. The V gene's germline CDR1 is SGHDN and CDR2 FVKESK. The CDR3 region is CASSPRPSSYEQYF. Based on the CDR3 plus reference TRBV14 and TRBJ2-7, the full variable domain is EAGVTQFPSHSVIEKGQTVTLRCDPISGHDNLYWYRRVMGKEIKFLLHFVKESKQDESGMPNNRFLAERTGGTYSTLKVQPAELEDSGVYFCASSPRPSSYEQYFGPGTRLTVT.

This chain uses TRBV18 with TRBJ2-3; TCRdb calls TRBD1, which cannot be checked without DNA. The germline V gene encodes CDR1 KGHSH and CDR2 LQKENI. The CDR3 consists of 15 residues. CDR3 loop: CASSPVRQATDTQYF. The full variable domain, completed using reference TRBV18 and TRBJ2-3, is NAGVMQNPRHLVRRRGQEARLRCSPMKGHSHVYWYRQLPEEGLKFMVYLQKENIIDESGMPKERFSAEFPKEGPSILRIQQVVRGDSAAYFCASSPVRQATDTQYFGPGTRLTVL.

The chain combines TRBV20-1 with TRBJ2-2; checking the TCRdb D call of TRBD1 is not possible without DNA. Germline V gene sequence: CDR1 DFQATT, CDR2 SNEGSKA (reference sequence). The CDR3 consists of 12 residues. This CDR3 is CSARIGAGELFF.

The CDR3 here is CASSLRLAGLDEQFF. This chain links TRBV7-9 with TRBJ2-1; absent DNA, TCRdb's TRBD2 call cannot be checked. Looked up from germline, CDR1 is SEHNR and CDR2 is FQNEAQ (reference sequence). This CDR3 has 15 residues.

The V call is TRBV4-3, the J call TRBJ1-4; no DNA is available, so the TRBD1 call from TCRdb remains unchecked. The CDR3 consists of 17 residues. Germline V CDR1 and CDR2: LGHNA, YSLEER. The CDR3 loop reads CASSRDNQANPSRKLFF.

The chain combines TRBV7-2 with TRBJ2-5; the TCRdb call, TRBD1, lacks DNA for checking. CDR1 is SGHTA and CDR2 is FQGNSA in the germline V gene. This CDR3 has 13 amino acids. The CDR3 loop reads CASRTGLQETQYF. The complete variable domain, with remaining parts taken from reference TRBV7-2 and TRBJ2-5, reads GAGVSQSPSNKVTEKGKDVELRCDPISGHTALYWYRQSLGQGLEFLIYFQGNSAPDKSGLPSDRFSAERTGGSVSTLTIQRTQQEDSAVYLCASRTGLQETQYFGPGTRLLVL.

CDR3 sequence: CASSYQDRAKNIQYF. The chain is built from TRBV6-2 or TRBV6-3 and TRBJ2-4; TCRdb proposes TRBD1, but this gene call is untestable without DNA. This CDR3 region has 15 residues. The germline CDR1 and CDR2 sequences are MNHEY and SVGEGT.

The rearrangement links TRBV4-1 to TRBJ2-1; with no DNA, the TCRdb D assignment of TRBD2 cannot be verified. The CDR3 totals 17 residues. From germline, CDR1 is MGHRA and CDR2 YSYEKL. CDR3 loop: CASSQGARTSDYNEQFF.

V is TRBV3-1 and J is TRBJ2-7; TCRdb indicates TRBD2, and absent DNA this call remains unverified. The CDR3 extends over 16 amino acids. Germline CDR1 is LGHDT and CDR2 is YNNKEL (reference sequence). CDR3 sequence reads: CASSQDVLAGVPEQYF.

The rearrangement links TRBV5-5 to TRBJ1-1. Germline values: CDR1 SGHKS, CDR2 YYEKEE (reference sequence). The CDR3 has 14 residues. CDR3 in amino acids: CASSSSGDSTEAFF.

This rearrangement joins TRBV7-2 to TRBJ2-5; absent DNA, TCRdb's TRBD2 call cannot be checked. The CDR3 extends over 14 amino acids. Germline V gives CDR1 SGHTA, CDR2 FQGNSA. CDR3 sequence: CASSIAGGMETQYF.

The J gene is TRBJ2-1, the V gene TRBV6-2 or TRBV6-3. CDR1 and CDR2 (germline): MNHEY, SVGEGT. CDR3 size: 16 residues. The CDR3 is CASSYSWRNSYNEQFF.

The chain couples TRBV7-9 to TRBJ2-7; the TCRdb D gene call, TRBD2, has no DNA to confirm it. This CDR3 contains 16 residues. The germline CDR1 and CDR2 sequences are SEHNR and FQNEAQ (reference sequence). CDR3 in amino acids: CASSPRSRDLSYEQYF.

The gene calls are TRBV12-3 or TRBV12-4 and TRBJ2-5; TCRdb picks TRBD2, but there is no DNA to check that call. The CDR3 has 15 amino acids. This CDR3 is CASGGEREGRETQYF.

The V call is TRBV5-1, the J call TRBJ2-1; the TCRdb call, TRBD2, lacks DNA for checking. This CDR3 contains 18 residues. CDR1 is SGHRS, CDR2 YFSETQ, per germline. This chain's CDR3 is CASSLVAGGPQNYNEQFF.

The chain joins TRBV5-1 to TRBJ2-7. Germline CDR1 SGHRS, CDR2 YFSETQ. CDR3 size: 16 residues. The CDR3 region is CASSWNAASTAYEQYF.

This CDR3 is CASSLGAGNWTGELFF. The V gene is TRBV28, the J gene TRBJ2-2; TCRdb reports TRBD2, a call that lacks DNA to check it against. From germline, CDR1 is MDHEN and CDR2 SYDVKM. The CDR3 loop spans 16 amino acids.

The V gene is TRBV5-1, the J gene TRBJ2-1; TCRdb outputs TRBD2, but without DNA this stays unchecked. CDR1 is SGHRS and CDR2 is YFSETQ in the germline V gene. CDR3 length: 17 residues. CDR3 residues: CASSLGTSGRIHNEQFF.

V gene TRBV5-1 combines with J gene TRBJ1-3. The germline CDR1 and CDR2 sequences are SGHRS and YFSETQ. The CDR3 runs to 14 residues. CDR3 in amino acids: CASSFEGSGNTIYF.

The chain recombines TRBV5-1 with TRBJ2-1; without DNA, the TCRdb call of TRBD1 cannot be checked. The CDR3 sequence is 15 residues long. Germline values: CDR1 SGHRS, CDR2 YFSETQ. CDR3 amino acids: CASSANRVEYNEQFF.

V and J are TRBV5-1 and TRBJ2-1. This CDR3 is 11 amino acids long. In germline, CDR1 is SGHRS, CDR2 YFSETQ. CDR3: CASSFSNEQFF. The whole variable domain, remainder taken from reference TRBV5-1 and TRBJ2-1, is KAGVTQTPRYLIKTRGQQVTLSCSPISGHRSVSWYQQTPGQGLQFLFEYFSETQRNKGNFPGRFSGRQFSNSRSEMNVSTLELGDSALYLCASSFSNEQFFGPGTRLTVL.

CDR3 loop: CASSFSWGTGKTQYF. This sequence joins TRBV5-4 and TRBJ2-5; the TCRdb call, TRBD1, lacks DNA for checking. This CDR3 has 15 residues. Germline V gene sequence: CDR1 SGHNT, CDR2 YYREEE (reference sequence).

The chain recombines TRBV7-8 with TRBJ1-5. This CDR3 is 14 amino acids long. Germline V CDR1 and CDR2: SGHVS, FQNEAQ. CDR3 in amino acids: CASSLALGNQPQHF.

The chain has TRBV7-2 and TRBJ2-6. CDR1 and CDR2 from the germline V gene are SGHTA and FQGNSA. This CDR3 region has 15 residues. This CDR3 is CASSPKTSGANVLTF. The entire variable domain, with the rest obtained from reference TRBV7-2 and TRBJ2-6, is as follows: GAGVSQSPSNKVTEKGKDVELRCDPISGHTALYWYRQSLGQGLEFLIYFQGNSAPDKSGLPSDRFSAERTGGSVSTLTIQRTQQEDSAVYLCASSPKTSGANVLTFGAGSRLTVL.